These 16 T cell receptor beta chains were sequenced from one sample in a study of cytomegalovirus exposure and HLA in healthy donors. Both 60 Vbeta primers and 13 Jbeta primers went into the PCR. The table came from immunoSEQ multiplex PCR; TCRdb's copy has only in-frame clones and leaves some out. Of about 200,000 clones detected, roughly 85% appear once; the ten largest clones hold 4.4%. The specimen sequenced was PBMCs. These receptors were collected from a woman in her twenties or thirties in good health and CMV-seropositive.

This clone was observed a few times. The chain links TRBV4-3 to TRBJ1-1; D gene ambiguous. CDR1 and CDR2 (germline): LGHNA, YSLEER. V was cut by 0 bases and J by 0 bases, with 8 bases left in between. The CDR3 is 15 amino acids. Written as DNA, the CDR3 is TGCGCCAGCAGCCAAGATCTGCAGTTGAACACTGAAGCTTTCTTT. Translated, it gives CASSQDLQLNTEAFF.

The chain carries TRBV7-9 and TRBJ1-4; 9 positions agree with TRBD1. CDR1 and CDR2 from the germline V gene are SEHNR and FQNEAQ (reference sequence). J was trimmed by 7 bases and V by 5 bases; bases with no gene match: 20. The CDR3 runs 19 residues. CDR3 residues: CASSARTGGGRSSGEKLFF. In nucleotides, the CDR3 is TGTGCCAGCAGCGCCCGCACAGGGGGCGGGCGCTCAAGTGGTGAAAAACTGTTTTTT.

The chain joins TRBV6-5 to TRBJ2-3; 9 bases match TRBD2. CDR3 length equals 13 residues. V was pared by 7 bases and J by 6 bases, with 5 bases of the junction left unmatched. Germline V gene data show CDR1 as MNHEY and CDR2 as SVGAGI. The CDR3 loop reads CASKISGSDTQYF. The CDR3 nucleotides are TGTGCCAGCAAAATTAGCGGGAGCGATACGCAGTATTTT.

The chain couples TRBV27 to TRBJ2-5, with 8 bases that match TRBD2. Trimming removed 6 bases from V and 4 bases from J; junction bases left unmatched: 16. The CDR3 runs 17 residues. The germline gives CDR1 MNHEY, CDR2 SMNVEV (reference sequence). The CDR3 DNA reads TGTGCCAGCAGAAGGGAAGCGGGGGCCCGCGGCCCAGAGACCCAGTACTTC. This translates into CASRREAGARGPETQYF.

The chain combines TRBV5-6 with TRBJ1-4, with a weak D call TRBD1 (5 bases). This CDR3 comprises 15 residues. V was shortened by 4 bases and J by 1 base, with 11 bases between the two germline ends. The germline gives CDR1 SGHDT, CDR2 YYEEEE. This CDR3 reads CASSPRTQTNEKLFF. The CDR3 DNA follows: TGTGCCAGCAGCCCACGGACACAAACTAATGAAAAACTGTTTTTT.

V usage is TRBV19 and J usage is TRBJ2-2, with TRBD2 as a possible D gene (6 bases). CDR1 and CDR2 (germline): LNHDA, SQIVND (reference sequence). Deletions cut 6 bases from V and 4 bases from J, with 12 bases between. This CDR3 is built from 14 residues. The CDR3 region has the DNA TGTGCCAGTAGCCTCGGGAGTTTCACCGGGGAGCTGTTTTTT. It is translated as CASSLGSFTGELFF.

Concerning this clone itself: Mismatch with germline at one junction end may stem from a read error. This chain joins TRBV27 and TRBJ2-2, with a weak D call TRBD1 (6 bases). The CDR3 totals 14 residues. Germline CDR1 is MNHEY and CDR2 is SMNVEV (reference sequence). The CDR3 region is CASSLSGVTGELFF. DNA for the CDR3: TGTGCCAGCAGTCTATCAGGGGTAACCGGGGAGCTGTTTTTT.

The chain recombines TRBV5-1 with TRBJ2-3, with D possibly being TRBD2 (6 bases). V lost 1 base and J lost 0, with 9 bases in between. CDR3 length: 15 residues. The germline gives CDR1 SGHRS, CDR2 YFSETQ. This chain's CDR3 is CASSLTGASTDTQYF. Written as DNA, the CDR3 is TGCGCCAGCAGCTTGACGGGAGCTAGCACAGATACGCAGTATTTT.

The chain combines TRBV4-3 with TRBJ2-1, with 7 bases aligning to TRBD2. CDR3 length equals 16 residues. Germline CDR1 reads LGHNA; CDR2 reads YSLEER. V gave up 1 base and J gave up 10 bases; unmatched junction bases: 13. The CDR3 region is CASSQVYPGEGREQFF. Written as DNA, the CDR3 is TGCGCCAGCAGCCAAGTTTACCCGGGGGAGGGTAGGGAGCAGTTCTTC.

In its sample, this clone was seen once. This chain uses TRBV18 with TRBJ1-2; 7 bases agree with TRBD1. Germline-derived CDR1 and CDR2 are KGHSH and LQKENI. The CDR3 totals 17 residues. The V gene end was trimmed by 3 bases and the J gene end by 2 bases; junction bases not matched to a gene: 12. The CDR3 sequence: CASSPRPTGKLNYGYTF. The CDR3 DNA reads as TGTGCCAGCTCACCGCGGCCGACAGGGAAGCTAAACTATGGCTACACCTTC.

The chain recombines TRBV2 with TRBJ1-6, with D maybe TRBD1 (6 bases). V dropped 5 bases and J dropped 0 bases, with 14 bases sitting between them. The CDR3 covers 17 residues. Germline V gene lookup returns CDR1 SNHLY and CDR2 FYNNEI. CDR3 region: CASSRSGQISYNSPLHF. The DNA of the CDR3 is TGTGCCAGCAGTCGTTCCGGACAGATCTCCTATAATTCACCCCTCCACTTT.

The chain uses TRBV6-6 and TRBJ1-5; D gene ambiguous. The CDR3 spans 15 residues. Looked up from germline, CDR1 is MNHNY and CDR2 is SVGAGI (reference sequence). V lost 0 bases and J 4 bases, leaving 10 bases between the germline ends. In DNA form, the CDR3 reads TGTGCCAGCAGTTACTCGAGGCCGTTAAATCAGCCCCAGCATTTT. Amino acid sequence: CASSYSRPLNQPQHF.

This chain joins TRBV29-1 and TRBJ2-1; 8 bases agree with TRBD1. Germline trimming cut 6 bases from V and 7 bases from J; bases unmatched to any gene: 5. The CDR3 length is 12 residues. Germline lookup yields CDR1 SQVTM and CDR2 ANQGSEA. The CDR3, as DNA: TGCAGCGTAGCCTGGACAGGGAATGAGCAGTTCTTC. Its protein is CSVAWTGNEQFF.

J is TRBJ2-7 and V is TRBV6-5; TRBD1 aligns across 7 bases. Germline trimming cut 8 bases from V and 2 bases from J; bases unmatched to any gene: 9. Germline V gene sequence: CDR1 MNHEY, CDR2 SVGAGI. This CDR3 contains 14 residues. DNA for the CDR3: TGTGCCAGCCAGGGACAGCCCCTTACCTACGAGCAGTACTTC. Its translation is CASQGQPLTYEQYF.

This chain links TRBV4-1 with TRBJ2-3; perhaps TRBD1 as D (6 bases). The germline V gene has CDR1 MGHRA and CDR2 YSYEKL. Trimming took off 0 bases at V and 4 bases at J, with 11 bases between the two ends. The CDR3 extends over 15 amino acids. The CDR3 is CASSQDAPGADTQYF. CDR3 coding DNA: TGCGCCAGCAGCCAAGATGCCCCAGGGGCAGATACGCAGTATTTT.

Turning to this clone: Different DNA sequences within this sample yield the same CDR3. The chain has TRBV5-6 and TRBJ1-1; D uncertain. The germline V gene has CDR1 SGHDT and CDR2 YYEEEE. Trimming removed 0 bases from V and 0 bases from J, with 6 bases in between. The CDR3 is made up of 14 amino acids. The CDR3: CASSLAGMNTEAFF. CDR3 DNA: TGTGCCAGCAGCTTGGCCGGGATGAACACTGAAGCTTTCTTT.